The rows below give T cell receptor beta chains drawn from one sample of a study of human T cells and chemical hapten exposure. TCRdb independently ran MiXCR on the RACE reads; one entry per CDR3 protein. The repertoire consists of tens of thousands of distinct CDR3 sequences, with roughly 7.1% occurring once and the leading ten covering under 2%. The sample in question was whole blood, obtained in connection with sensitization to the hapten diphenylcyclopropenone (DPC). These TCRs come from a woman between 25 and 40 years old with alopecia areata. Some clones in this sample may be carry-over from other donors' samples. Both conserved end residues are trimmed from each CDR3. Each record gives: CDR3 protein, clone size, V gene, D gene. D genes are given only for firm matches. Clone size, where shown, is once, few, many, or a class for clones that have expanded.

cdr3_aa: ASSWTVSSTDTQY
clone_size: few
v_call: TRBV6-5
d_call: NA

cdr3_aa: ASSLQGDRLFIDGYT
clone_size: NA
v_call: TRBV5-6
d_call: TRBD1

cdr3_aa: ATVDRATGELF
clone_size: many
v_call: TRBV6-5
d_call: NA

cdr3_aa: ASSLEGHQPQH
clone_size: many
v_call: TRBV7-2
d_call: NA

cdr3_aa: SARPGAREQY
clone_size: few
v_call: TRBV20-1
d_call: NA

cdr3_aa: SAIAGVYGYT
clone_size: many
v_call: TRBV20-1
d_call: NA

cdr3_aa: ASSRDSTPGNTIY
clone_size: few
v_call: TRBV6-5
d_call: TRBD1

cdr3_aa: ASSIIRAGSGANVLT
clone_size: NA
v_call: TRBV19
d_call: NA

cdr3_aa: ASGLVIGVAGAGEQF
clone_size: few
v_call: TRBV12-5
d_call: TRBD2

cdr3_aa: ATSRDSSGNTIY
clone_size: many
v_call: TRBV6-1
d_call: TRBD1

cdr3_aa: ASSPYQNVGIRY
clone_size: many
v_call: TRBV7-2
d_call: NA

cdr3_aa: AISESSRLNTEAF
clone_size: NA
v_call: TRBV10-3
d_call: NA

cdr3_aa: ACRQGRNIQS
clone_size: NA
v_call: TRBV30
d_call: TRBD1

cdr3_aa: SVDFVGEAF
clone_size: NA
v_call: TRBV29-1
d_call: NA

cdr3_aa: ASSQGHGREAF
clone_size: few
v_call: TRBV3-1
d_call: NA

cdr3_aa: ASKGEMNTEAF
clone_size: NA
v_call: TRBV2
d_call: NA

cdr3_aa: ASSPPPDRGNQPQH
clone_size: many
v_call: TRBV7-2
d_call: TRBD1

cdr3_aa: ASSGGVNQPQH
clone_size: NA
v_call: TRBV5-4
d_call: NA